The 3 T cell receptor beta chains reported below all come from one sample, sequenced in a study of CD8 T cells in ankylosing spondylitis (dated by TCRdb to about 2017). Findings and caveats that apply to the study as a whole: Blood from ankylosing spondylitis patients appeared to be characterized by a TCR beta motif composed of under 10 highly homologous amino acid variants.

Antigens for these TCRs are unknown. The library came from 5' RACE. The instrument given in TCRdb is Illumina HiSeq 2500. TCRdb trimmed the raw reads at Q25, called clones with MiXCR and kept productive beta chains. All rows with the same CDR3 protein become a single entry with the most common DNA and genes. Recorded for this sample are 650,000 to 800,000 distinct CDR3 sequences; under 20% of them occurred a single time. The leading ten clones occupy around a fifth of the sample. The sample was blood, either unsorted or a sorted T cell fraction (not recorded which). The receptors stem from a male donor with ankylosing spondylitis.

This chain's CDR3 is CASRSGGYIYEQYF. The CDR3 DNA sequence: TGTGCCAGCAGATCAGGGGGCTATATCTACGAGCAGTACTTC. The chain links TRBV28 to TRBJ2-7; 8 nucleotides agree with TRBD1. Per the germline V gene, CDR1 is MDHEN and CDR2 is SYDVKM. This CDR3 spans 14 amino acids. The J segment lost 3 bases and the V segment lost 6 bases, leaving 7 bases of the junction unmatched.

This clonotype came up a few times. V gene TRBV4-1 combines with J gene TRBJ1-1, with D tentatively TRBD1 (5 bases). CDR3 length equals 17 residues. Between the trimmed V and J ends, which lost 4 bases and 4 bases, there was a span of 22 bases. CDR1 MGHRA and CDR2 YSYEKL come from the germline V gene. The CDR3 loop reads CASSRQGSGAKGTEAFF. Written as DNA, the CDR3 is TGCGCCAGCAGCCGCCAAGGGTCCGGGGCCAAAGGCACTGAAGCTTTCTTT.

This clonotype was picked up a small number of times. V gene TRBV3-1 combines with J gene TRBJ2-4; D assignment may be TRBD1 or TRBD2 (5 bases each). There are 14 residues in the CDR3. V was cut by 6 bases and J by 6 bases, with 15 bases left in between. Germline CDR1 LGHDT, CDR2 YNNKEL (reference sequence). Here the CDR3 reads CASRGVGAGNIQYF. In nucleotides, the CDR3 is TGTGCCAGCAGGGGCGTTGGGGCGGGAAACATTCAGTACTTC.